This T cell receptor (beta chain) appears in the sequencing data of a study of T cells after posttransplantation cyclophosphamide. Study-wide points: Tissue-infiltrating T cells from skin or gut overlapped little with blood T cells. After PTCy, TRB diversity resembled that of CNI/methotrexate controls. Donor CD8+ memory clones often dominated recipient blood repertoires at later times.

This clone was seen repeatedly, ten times or more. Its target is not known. The CDR3 runs to 14 residues. V gave up 5 bases and J gave up 11 bases; unmatched junction bases: 10. Germline V gene data show CDR1 as LNHDA and CDR2 as SQIVND (reference sequence). Repertoires were generated with immunoSEQ multiplex PCR, while TCRdb's copy carries only in-frame clones and drops some. Altogether over 20,000 clones were found in the sample, and no singletons occur. The TCR comes from a man aged 50 to 59 in good health, CMV-negative, and a related stem cell transplant donor. The material sequenced was PBMCs. This chain links TRBV19 with TRBJ1-5; 9 positions match TRBD1. Here the CDR3 reads CASSGDREIEAQHF. CDR3 bases: TGTGCCAGTAGTGGGGACAGGGAAATTGAGGCCCAGCATTTT.